The 3 T cell receptor beta chains presented below share a single source sample, sequenced in a study of T cell changes during pregnancy in multiple sclerosis. The data were produced by immunoSEQ multiplex PCR, yet TCRdb's version contains in-frame clones alone and is incomplete. The sample has fewer than 45,000 clones, roughly nine tenths seen once. The sample consisted of peripheral blood, taken in the third trimester of pregnancy. The origin of the receptors is a female donor in good health, enrolled as a control in a pregnancy study.

The CDR3 DNA reads TGCAGCGTTGGACAGGGAGACACTGAAGCTTTCTTT. Encoded protein: CSVGQGDTEAFF. The rearrangement joins TRBV29-1 to TRBJ1-1, with 7 bases fitting TRBD1. Germline CDR1 is SQVTM and CDR2 is ANQGSEA. The CDR3 has 12 amino acids. J lost 3 bases, V lost 4 bases, and 2 bases had no gene match.

The chain has TRBV18 and TRBJ2-3, with D perhaps TRBD1 (6 bases). Between the trimmed V and J ends, which lost 1 base and 6 bases, there was a span of 11 bases. The germline V gene has CDR1 KGHSH and CDR2 LQKENI. This CDR3 has 14 residues. For the CDR3, the DNA is TGTGCCAGCTCACCACTCGGACAGCTCGATACGCAGTATTTT. Translated, it gives CASSPLGQLDTQYF.

This clone was observed once. The DNA for the CDR3 is TGTGCCAGCAGCGGACAGTTGAACACTGAAGCTTTCTTT. Translation gives CASSGQLNTEAFF. The V and J genes are TRBV9 and TRBJ1-1; TRBD1 might be the D (5 bases). Trimming took 3 bases from V and 0 from J, leaving 6 bases between them. Per the germline V gene, CDR1 is SGDLS and CDR2 is YYNGEE. The CDR3 runs 13 residues.